This T cell receptor (beta chain) comes out of a study of T cells expressing NK-cell markers. Study in general: Beta-chain profiling covered CD3+CD56+NKG2C+, CD3+CD56+NKG2C- and CD3+CD56-NKG2C+ sorted subsets. General study points: One observes that, in a handful of donors, these clonotypes were also the leading ones within the CD3+CD56-NKG2C+ fraction.

Turning to this clonotype: As yet, its antigen is unknown.

Looked up from germline, CDR1 is SGHNT and CDR2 is YENEEA. There are 13 residues in the CDR3. UMIs were included in TCR beta cDNA generated by 5'RACE template switching. Following a re-call of the 5' RACE reads, TCRdb has one entry per CDR3 protein and lacks DNA. The table gives about 390,000 distinct CDR3 sequences; the top ten clones make up about 10% of it. The sample was blood T cells: a sorted CD56 or NKG2C T cell subset, CD4+ or CD8+ T cells, or bulk PBMC T cells (not recorded which). The chain recombines TRBV11-3 with TRBJ2-3. The receptor was isolated from a woman between 50 and 59 years old in good health. CDR3 region: CASSFGSADTQYF.